The entry below gives a single T cell receptor beta chain sequence along with its context. Its specificity is unknown. Germline lookup yields CDR1 MNHEY and CDR2 SMNVEV (reference sequence). The CDR3 extends over 14 amino acids. Between the trimmed V and J ends, which lost 3 bases and 6 bases, there was a span of 12 bases. The sample comes from a study of shared clonotypes between healthy human individuals. Overall study results and limits: Clonotypes shared by all four sorted-subset donors had higher generation probabilities than non-shared clonotypes.

The assay ran at deep level. In the original workflow: In the immunoSEQ data, sequences were junction-only and lacked quality scores, so filtering differed. TCRdb keeps only in-frame clones here, not all; method: immunoSEQ multiplex PCR. Clone size and V and J calls were adopted from that table, with D and trimming inferred from the DNA. This table holds about 690,000 clones, less than 95% found once. The chain employs TRBV27 and TRBJ1-5; unclear D gene. Sequencing was performed on memory CD8+ T cells from PBMCs. Regarding subset: CD45RO+ cells pooled with CCR7-negative TemRA cells. This sequence was found in a man aged 18 to 30 in good health. Some clones in this sample may be carry-over from other donors' samples. CDR3 sequence reads: CASSFFPQGQPQHF. In DNA form, the CDR3 reads TGTGCCAGCAGTTTCTTCCCGCAAGGTCAGCCCCAGCATTTT.